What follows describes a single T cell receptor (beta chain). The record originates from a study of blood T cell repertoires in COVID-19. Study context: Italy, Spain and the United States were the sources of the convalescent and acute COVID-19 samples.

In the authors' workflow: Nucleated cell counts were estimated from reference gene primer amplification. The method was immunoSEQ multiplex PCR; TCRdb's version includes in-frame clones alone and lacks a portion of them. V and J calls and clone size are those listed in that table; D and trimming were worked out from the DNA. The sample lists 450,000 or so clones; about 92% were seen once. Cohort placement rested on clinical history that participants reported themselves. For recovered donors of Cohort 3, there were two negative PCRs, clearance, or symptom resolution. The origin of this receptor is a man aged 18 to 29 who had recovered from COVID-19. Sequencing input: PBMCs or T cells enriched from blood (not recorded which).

The CDR3 protein is CASSGLAGGVREQFF. DNA for the CDR3: TGTGCCAGCAGTGGGCTAGCGGGGGGGGTCAGGGAGCAGTTCTTC. This chain uses TRBV2 with TRBJ2-1, with 12 bases lining up with TRBD2. The CDR3 covers 15 residues. J lost 10 bases, V lost 4 bases, and 8 bases had no gene match. Germline CDR1 SNHLY, CDR2 FYNNEI.